The clone carrying this T cell receptor beta chain appeared a few times. Per the germline V gene, CDR1 is DFQATT and CDR2 is SNEGSKA (reference sequence). This CDR3 contains 13 residues. V gave up 6 bases and J gave up 2 bases, with 12 bases separating them. These data belong to a study of T-cell reconstitution after alpha-beta-depleted transplantation in children. The library targeted TCRbeta and was prepared with unique molecular identifiers. Via MiXCR, TCRdb re-called the PCR reads, giving one row per CDR3 protein. The sample lists fewer than 95,000 distinct CDR3 sequences, about 12% occurring once.

The chain uses TRBV20-1 and TRBJ2-3; the D gene could be TRBD1 or TRBD2 (6 bases each). The TCR was taken from a human donor who donated a stem cell graft to a child with inherited bone marrow failure. This specimen was PBMCs from the stem cell graft donor, taken from the stem cell graft. The CDR3 loop is CSARGGTTDTQYF. CDR3 nucleotides: TGCAGTGCCAGGGGCGGGACCACAGATACGCAGTATTTT.